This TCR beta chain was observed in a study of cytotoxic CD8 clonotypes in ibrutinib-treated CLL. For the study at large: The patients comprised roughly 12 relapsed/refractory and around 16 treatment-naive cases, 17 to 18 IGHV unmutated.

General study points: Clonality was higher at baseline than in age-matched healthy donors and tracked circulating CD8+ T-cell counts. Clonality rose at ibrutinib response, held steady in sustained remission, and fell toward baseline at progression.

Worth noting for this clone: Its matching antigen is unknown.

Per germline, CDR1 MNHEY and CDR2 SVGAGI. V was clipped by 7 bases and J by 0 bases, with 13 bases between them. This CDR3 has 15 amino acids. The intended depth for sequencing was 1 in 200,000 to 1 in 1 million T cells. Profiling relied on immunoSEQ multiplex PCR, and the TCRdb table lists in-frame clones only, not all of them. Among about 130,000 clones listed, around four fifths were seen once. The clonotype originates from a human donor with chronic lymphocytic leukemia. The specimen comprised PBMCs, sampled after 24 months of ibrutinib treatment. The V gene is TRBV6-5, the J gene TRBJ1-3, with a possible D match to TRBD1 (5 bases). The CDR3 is CASKRDGSSGNTIYF. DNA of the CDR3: TGTGCCAGCAAAAGGGACGGGAGCTCTGGAAACACCATATATTTT.